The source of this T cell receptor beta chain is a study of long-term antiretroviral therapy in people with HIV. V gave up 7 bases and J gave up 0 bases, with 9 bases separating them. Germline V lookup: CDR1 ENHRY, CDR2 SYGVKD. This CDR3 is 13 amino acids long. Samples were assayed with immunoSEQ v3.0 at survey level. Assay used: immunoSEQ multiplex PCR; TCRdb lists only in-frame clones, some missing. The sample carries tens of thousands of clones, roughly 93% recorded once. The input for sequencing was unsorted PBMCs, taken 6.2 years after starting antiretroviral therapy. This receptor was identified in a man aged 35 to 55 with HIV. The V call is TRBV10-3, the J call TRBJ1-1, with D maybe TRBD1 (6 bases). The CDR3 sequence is CAIKDSMNTEAFF. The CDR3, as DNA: TGTGCCATCAAGGACAGTATGAACACTGAAGCTTTCTTT.